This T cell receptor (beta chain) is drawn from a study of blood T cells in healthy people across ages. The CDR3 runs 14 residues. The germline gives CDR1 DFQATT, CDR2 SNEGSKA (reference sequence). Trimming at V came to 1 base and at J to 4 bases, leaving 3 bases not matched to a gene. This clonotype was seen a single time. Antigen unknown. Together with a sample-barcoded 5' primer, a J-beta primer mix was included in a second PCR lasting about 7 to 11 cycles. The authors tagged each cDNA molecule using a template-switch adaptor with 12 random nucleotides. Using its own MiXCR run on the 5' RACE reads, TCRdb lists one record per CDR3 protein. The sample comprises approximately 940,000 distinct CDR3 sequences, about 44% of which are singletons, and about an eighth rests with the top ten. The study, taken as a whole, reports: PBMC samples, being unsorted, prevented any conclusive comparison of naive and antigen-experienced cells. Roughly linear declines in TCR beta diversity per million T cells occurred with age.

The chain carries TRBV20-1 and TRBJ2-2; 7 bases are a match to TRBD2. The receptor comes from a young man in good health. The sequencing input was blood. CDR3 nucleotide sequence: TGCAGTGCTAGAGGGGCTAGCGGCACCGGGGAGCTGTTTTTT. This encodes CSARGASGTGELFF.